This TCR beta chain was recorded in a study of beta chain features in type 1 diabetes. At the level of the study: Cell yields, age and gender were similar between patients and healthy donors. Sorted cell examination encompassed under 130 million cells across all samples. Study-wide results and limits: In type 1 diabetes patients, VDJ junctions had fewer insertions; deletions at these junctions were more frequent. Researchers report that Type 1 diabetes patients had moderately but significantly shorter TCRB CDR3s across all four CD4+ subsets.

Germline V lookup: CDR1 LNHDA, CDR2 SQIVND (reference sequence). The V end was cut by 6 bases, the J end by 8 bases, with 17 bases between. The CDR3 covers 14 residues. Expressed TCRB transcripts were sequenced because the isolated RNA had all been reverse transcribed beforehand. Here immunoSEQ multiplex PCR was the method, and the copy in TCRdb shows in-frame clones only, minus some. Among about 240,000 clones, around a quarter were seen once, and the ten largest hold approximately 4%. This clone was seen ten or more times. The antigen remains undetermined. This TCR was sampled from a man aged 30 to 45 in good health. This chain links TRBV19 with TRBJ2-1, with D perhaps TRBD1 (6 bases). Sequencing was done on a sample of central memory CD4+ T cells from blood. The CDR3 reads CASRDSSKSDEQFF. In DNA, the CDR3 is TGTGCCAGTAGGGACAGTTCAAAGAGCGATGAGCAGTTCTTC.